This record concerns one TCR beta chain sequence. Its antigen remains unidentified. V was clipped by 5 bases and J by 4 bases; unmatched bases: 5. Germline V gene sequence: CDR1 MGHRA, CDR2 YSYEKL. The CDR3 contains 15 residues. The data belong to a study of graft-versus-host responses after intestinal transplantation. Study-wide background: Recipients obtained multivisceral, liver-intestinal, or isolated intestinal transplants. Every one of the recipients received anti-thymocyte globulin induction and afterwards took tacrolimus and steroids for around three years.

Study conclusions and caveats: There were GvH clones found in recipient marrow, and some of them appeared first in ileum or blood. Those patients showing graft-donor T cell macrochimerism displayed high graft-versus-host to host-versus-graft clonal ratios in allografts.

Using immunoSEQ multiplex PCR, the repertoire was profiled, and TCRdb retains in-frame clones only, with some absent. The sample lists 60,000 to 90,000 clones; less than 95% were seen once. The chain recombines TRBV4-1 with TRBJ2-1; 10 nucleotides align to TRBD2. The sequence came from a human donor who received an intestinal transplant. Specimen: unstimulated CD8+ T cells sorted from spleen or lymph node cells, collected before intestinal transplant. CDR3 bases: TGCGCCAGCAGCTACAATAGCGGGGGGTACAATGAGCAGTTCTTC. Protein sequence: CASSYNSGGYNEQFF.